This entry is about one TCR beta chain. Only a few counts were recorded for this clone. No antigen is known for it. No much larger clonotype is one base removed from it; base qualities were not supplied. Genomic DNA was extracted from sorted cells for sequencing of the TCRbeta CDR3 region. The immunoSEQ Assay was used to sequence the TCRbeta CDR3 regions. TCRdb carries this immuneACCESS record with in-frame sequences only. Its versions omit some clonotypes, under half of them owing to an unresolved V gene in the studies checked, with the rest unexplained. Counted in this sample were under 35,000 clones; around 80% of them appeared once. The ten largest clonotypes hold roughly 11% of the sample. The record originates from a study of OX40 agonist ivuxolimab in advanced cancers. Notes on the research overall: Ivuxolimab was a fully human IgG2 agonistic monoclonal antibody targeting the costimulatory receptor OX40 (CD134). Intravenous ivuxolimab was administered to patients every 2 weeks at six dose levels: 0.01, 0.1, 0.3, 1.5, 3 and 10 mg/kg. Of the 50 to 55 dose-escalation patients, hepatocellular carcinoma was present in about 20, melanoma in approximately 15, renal cell carcinoma in 9 and head and neck cancer in 9. In the dose-escalation cohort, around 80% of patients were male, and the mean age was roughly 56 years with a range of roughly 20 to 85. Patients were allowed to have had prior anti-PD-1, anti-PD-L1 or anti-CTLA-4 therapy, and approximately 43% of the dose-escalation patients had previously received checkpoint inhibitors. Partial responses were achieved by three dose-escalation patients, of whom one had hepatocellular carcinoma and two had cutaneous melanoma. Peripheral TCRbeta sequencing aimed to test whether ivuxolimab altered TCR sequence diversity and caused clonal T-cell expansion. The paper covers the monotherapy dose-escalation part of the phase I ivuxolimab trial, which included N ≈ 54 patients.

The trial excluded patients who had a history of autoimmune disease or were on systemic immunosuppression. In every dose cohort, peripheral blood was drawn for TCR sequencing at baseline, cycle 4 day 1, and cycle 7 day 1. Samples were obtained from an open-label, multicenter, first-in-human phase I dose-escalation trial of ivuxolimab. Adults with locally advanced or metastatic melanoma, renal cell carcinoma, hepatocellular carcinoma or head and neck squamous cell carcinoma were enrolled in the trial. Before TCR sequencing, CD4+ and CD8+ T cells were separately sorted from peripheral blood. The germline V gene gives CDR1 as SGHVS and CDR2 as FNYEAQ. Relative to germline, V is 6 bases shorter and J is 6 bases shorter, with 7 bases between their ends. From its cysteine to its phenylalanine, the CDR3 spans 11 amino acids. Kept here is only the CDR3 DNA, which spans 33 bases and is read in frame from base 1.

What the study reported, not specific to this receptor: At doses from 0.1 to 3.0 mg/kg, clonal expansion was seen in both CD4+ and CD8+ blood T cells between baseline and week 6. Low levels of normalized T-cell clonal expansion were also seen in some patients who did not respond. After ivuxolimab, CD8+ T cells had more expanded clones than CD4+ T cells on average. In partial responders in the 0.1-3.0 mg/kg groups, normalized peripheral clonal expansion was found to be among the lowest, especially among CD8+ T cells. The antigen specificity of the peripheral T cells that underwent clonal expansion was not determined.

This sequence was found in an adult with an advanced solid tumor such as melanoma, head and neck, liver or kidney cancer. The sample consisted of CD4+ or CD8+ T cells sorted from blood, taken in a trial of the OX40 agonist ivuxolimab. The chain employs TRBV7-6 and TRBJ2-3, with no confident D gene call. The nucleotides read TGTGCCAGCAGTGACGGGGATACGCAGTATTTT. This encodes CASSDGDTQYF.